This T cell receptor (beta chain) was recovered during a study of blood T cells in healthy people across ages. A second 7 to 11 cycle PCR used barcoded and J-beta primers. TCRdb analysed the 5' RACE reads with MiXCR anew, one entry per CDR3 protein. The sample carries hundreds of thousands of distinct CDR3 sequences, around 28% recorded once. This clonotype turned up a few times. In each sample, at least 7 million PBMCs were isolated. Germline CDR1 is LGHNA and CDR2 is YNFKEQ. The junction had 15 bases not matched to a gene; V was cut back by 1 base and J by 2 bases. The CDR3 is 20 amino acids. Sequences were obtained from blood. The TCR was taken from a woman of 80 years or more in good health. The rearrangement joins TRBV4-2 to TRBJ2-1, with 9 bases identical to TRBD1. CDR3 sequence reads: CASSQVGFSTGTGTYNEQFF. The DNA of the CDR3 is TGTGCCAGCAGCCAAGTTGGATTCTCAACCGGGACAGGGACCTACAATGAGCAGTTCTTC.